This T cell receptor beta chain was sequenced in a study of blood T cell repertoires in COVID-19. Assay used: immunoSEQ multiplex PCR; TCRdb lists only in-frame clones, some missing. The sample comprises about 280,000 clones, approximately 80% of which are singletons, and 5% rests with the top ten. The CDR3 runs 14 residues. With 3 bases removed from V and 1 base from J, the gap between germline ends came to 9 bases. Germline V gene lookup returns CDR1 LGHDT and CDR2 YNNKEL (reference sequence). V and J are TRBV3-1 (or the pseudogene TRBV3-2) and TRBJ2-5; TRBD2 is a possible D gene (6 bases). The sequenced material came from PBMCs or T cells enriched from blood (not recorded which). The TCR was taken from a man aged 40-49 years who had been exposed to COVID-19. CDR3 residues: CASSQGTAQETQYF. The CDR3 DNA follows: TGTGCCAGCAGCCAGGGGACTGCCCAAGAGACCCAGTACTTC.